Shown below are 9 T cell receptor beta chains from a single sample sequenced in a study of tumor and adjacent non-tumor tissue in lung cancer. A modified ARM-PCR protocol with three rounds of nested PCR amplified TCRbeta. In TCRdb, the multiplex PCR reads were re-called with MiXCR into one record per CDR3 protein. The table shows 120,000 or so distinct CDR3 sequences, with about 66% occurring only once. RNA was extracted from bulk tissue without any cell sorting. The source material was lung tumor tissue. The receptors here all came from a young man with non-small cell lung cancer.

The chain combines TRBV7-9 with TRBJ2-2; D gene unclear. Trimming took off 6 bases at V and 5 bases at J, with 10 bases between the two ends. Germline V gene lookup returns CDR1 SEHNR and CDR2 FQNEAQ (reference sequence). CDR3 length equals 13 residues. The CDR3, as DNA: TGTGCCAGCAGTTCCGCAGTAACCGGGGAGCTGTTTTTT. It encodes CASSSAVTGELFF.

About this clonotype: A much larger clone sits a single nucleotide away, making a read error possible. The rearrangement uses TRBV12-3 or TRBV12-4 and TRBJ2-3, with 11 bases aligning to TRBD2. The CDR3 contains 14 residues. DNA for the CDR3: TGTACCAGCCGGGGACTAGCGGGCACAGATACGCAGTATTTT. It translates to CTSRGLAGTDTQYF.

This chain connects TRBV20-1 to TRBJ2-5; the D gene could be TRBD1 or TRBD2 (6 bases each). Germline values: CDR1 DFQATT, CDR2 SNEGSKA (reference sequence). The length of the CDR3 is 17 residues. The CDR3: CNDREGRQGKMGRTQYF. CDR3 bases: TGCAATGATAGAGAAGGGAGGCAGGGGAAGATGGGGCGGACCCAGTACTTC.

Only a few counts were recorded for this clonotype. Just one base apart from a much larger clone, this may be a read error. The chain is built from TRBV11-2 and TRBJ2-2; either TRBD1 or TRBD2 may supply D (5 bases each). The germline CDR1 and CDR2 sequences are SGHAT and FQNNGV. V was pared by 1 base and J by 6 bases, with 12 bases between. CDR3 length: 15 amino acids. In DNA form, the CDR3 reads TGTGCCAGCAGCTTAGGAGGGGCGCGGGCCGGGGAGCTGTTTTTT. Translation gives CASSLGGARAGELFF.

With respect to this clonotype: Mismatch with germline at one junction end may stem from a read error. The J gene is TRBJ2-1, the V gene TRBV20-1; TRBD2 matches at 8 bases. The CDR3 covers 14 residues. Germline V gene sequence: CDR1 DFQATT, CDR2 SNEGSKA (reference sequence). Here the CDR3 reads CSARAAGDHNEQFF. CDR3 nucleotide sequence: TGTAGTGCCCGGGCAGCGGGAGACCACAATGAGCAGTTCTTC.

Notes on this clonotype: One base away lies a much larger clone, so this may be a sequencing read error. The chain links TRBV6-2 or TRBV6-3 to TRBJ2-1; 11 bases match TRBD2. The V and J ends lost 10 bases and 6 bases, in that order; junction bases with no gene match: 11. The CDR3 length is 15 residues. From germline, CDR1 is MNHEY and CDR2 SVGEGT. Here the CDR3 DNA reads TGTGCCAACAGCCCAGGTACTAGCGGGAGCAATGAGCAGTTCTTC. It encodes CANSPGTSGSNEQFF.

Comments on this clonotype: This could be a read error, since a much larger clone is one nucleotide away. The V and J genes are TRBV6-2 or TRBV6-3 and TRBJ1-1; D might be TRBD1 (5 bases). The CDR3 has 12 residues. Germline-derived CDR1 and CDR2 are MNHEY and SVGEGT. V lost 7 bases and J lost 5, with 11 bases in between. The CDR3 DNA reads TGTGCCAGCATTGCAGGGCTGACTGAAGCTTTCTTT. Translation: CASIAGLTEAFF.

Regarding this clonotype: A much larger clone sits a single nucleotide away, making a read error possible. V gene TRBV6-2 or TRBV6-3 combines with J gene TRBJ1-6; D gene uncertain. Per the germline V gene, CDR1 is MNHEY and CDR2 is SVGEGT. This CDR3 region has 11 residues. The chain's CDR3 is CASSYDSLLHF. DNA for the CDR3: TGTGCCAGCAGTTACGATTCACTCCTCCACTTT.

On this clonotype itself: A much larger clone lies one base from this, so it may be a read error. The chain has TRBV20-1 and TRBJ1-2; the D is unclear. With 5 bases removed from V and 4 bases from J, the gap between germline ends came to 17 bases. Germline V gene data show CDR1 as DFQATT and CDR2 as SNEGSKA (reference sequence). The CDR3 is 14 amino acids. CDR3 nucleotides: TGCAGTGCTGGAGTGCGGGAACCGTTCTATGGCTACACCTTC. This translates into CSAGVREPFYGYTF.